These 6 T cell receptor beta chains originate from one sample sequenced in a study of blood T cell repertoires in COVID-19. The protocol was immunoSEQ multiplex PCR, while the TCRdb copy is restricted to in-frame clones and leaves out a portion. The data show roughly 250,000 clones, roughly 90% seen once. Specimen: peripheral blood. These receptors were collected from a man between 60 and 70 years old who had recovered from COVID-19.

This clone has just one count. The chain recombines TRBV6-5 with TRBJ1-4, with D unclear. The length of the CDR3 is 13 residues. V dropped 6 bases and J dropped 3 bases, with 8 bases sitting between them. Germline CDR1 and CDR2: MNHEY and SVGAGI. CDR3 in amino acids: CASSRRANEKLFF. The CDR3 nucleotides read TGTGCCAGCAGCCGAAGAGCTAATGAAAAACTGTTTTTT.

J is TRBJ2-5 and V is TRBV3-1 (or the pseudogene TRBV3-2), with a weak D call TRBD2 (6 bases). Germline lookup yields CDR1 LGHDT and CDR2 YNNKEL (reference sequence). There are 17 residues in the CDR3. The V end was cut by 0 bases, the J end by 1 base, with 15 bases between. CDR3 nucleotide sequence: TGTGCCAGCAGCCAAGATAAGGCCGGGACTCCCCAAGAGACCCAGTACTTC. Its translation is CASSQDKAGTPQETQYF.

The chain links TRBV19 to TRBJ1-5; D perhaps matches TRBD1 (5 bases). The germline CDR1 and CDR2 sequences are LNHDA and SQIVND (reference sequence). The CDR3 length is 14 residues. Trimming removed 6 bases from V and 4 bases from J, with 13 bases in between. This CDR3 reads CASRRSGGNQPQHF. The CDR3 nucleotides read TGTGCCAGTAGGCGGTCCGGGGGGAATCAGCCCCAGCATTTT.

This clone was seen only once. This chain joins TRBV6-5 and TRBJ2-7; the D is unclear. Per germline, CDR1 MNHEY and CDR2 SVGAGI. The CDR3 is 14 residues long. Between the trimmed V and J ends, which lost 5 bases and 2 bases, there was a span of 13 bases. The CDR3 DNA is TGTGCCAGCAGTCCCCATGACAAGACCTACGAGCAGTACGTC. This encodes CASSPHDKTYEQYV.

The chain couples TRBV11-2 to TRBJ1-5; TRBD1 matches at 7 bases. The CDR3 is 14 residues long. The V gene's germline CDR1 is SGHAT and CDR2 FQNNGV. J was trimmed by 7 bases and V by 3 bases; bases with no gene match: 6. DNA of the CDR3: TGTGCCAGCAGCTTTGAGGGGGCGGCCCAGCCCCAGCATTTT. Residues: CASSFEGAAQPQHF.

The chain carries TRBV24-1 and TRBJ2-5, with a tentative D call TRBD1 (5 bases). Germline loops: CDR1 KGHDR, CDR2 SFDVKD. The CDR3 sequence is 15 residues long. V lost 3 bases and J 3 bases, leaving 13 bases between the germline ends. In DNA, the CDR3 is TGTGCCACCAGTGATCAGACCAGGGATAAAGAGACCCAGTACTTC. It codes for CATSDQTRDKETQYF.